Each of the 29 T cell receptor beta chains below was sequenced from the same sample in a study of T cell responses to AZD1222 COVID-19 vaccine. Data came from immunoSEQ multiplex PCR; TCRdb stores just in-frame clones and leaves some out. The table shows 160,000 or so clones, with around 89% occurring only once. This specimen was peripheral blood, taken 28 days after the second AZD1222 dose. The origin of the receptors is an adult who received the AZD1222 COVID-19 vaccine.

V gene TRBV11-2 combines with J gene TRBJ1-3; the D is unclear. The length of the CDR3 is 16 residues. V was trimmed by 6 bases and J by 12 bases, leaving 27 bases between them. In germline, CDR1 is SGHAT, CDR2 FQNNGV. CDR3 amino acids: CASSRNPTKDGGGIYF. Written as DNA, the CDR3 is TGTGCCAGCAGTCGGAACCCGACTAAGGACGGCGGCGGCATATATTTT. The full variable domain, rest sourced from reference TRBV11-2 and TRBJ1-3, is EAGVAQSPRYKIIEKRQSVAFWCNPISGHATLYWYQQILGQGPKLLIQFQNNGVVDDSQLPKDRFSAERLKGVDSTLKIQPAKLEDSAVYLCASSRNPTKDGGGIYFGEGSWLTVV.

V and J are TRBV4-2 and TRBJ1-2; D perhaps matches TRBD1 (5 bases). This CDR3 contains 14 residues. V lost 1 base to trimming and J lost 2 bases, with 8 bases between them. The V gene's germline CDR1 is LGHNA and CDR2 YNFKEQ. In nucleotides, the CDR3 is TGTGCCAGCAGCCAAGTCGGGGGGAACTATGGCTACACCTTC. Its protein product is CASSQVGGNYGYTF.

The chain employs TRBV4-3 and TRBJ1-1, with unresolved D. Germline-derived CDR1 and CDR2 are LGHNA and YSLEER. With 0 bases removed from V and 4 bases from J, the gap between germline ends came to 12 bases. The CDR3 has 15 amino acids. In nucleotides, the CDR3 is TGCGCCAGCAGCCAAGATGATGGGGTTGGCACTGAAGCTTTCTTT. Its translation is CASSQDDGVGTEAFF.

The CDR3 nucleotides read TGCAGTGCTAGTGGCGGGGATCTTGGCTACACCTTC. The encoded protein is CSASGGDLGYTF. The chain recombines TRBV20-1 with TRBJ1-2, with unresolved D. Trimming shortened V by 3 bases and J by 7 bases, and 12 bases separated the two germline ends. CDR3 length: 12 residues. Germline V CDR1 and CDR2: DFQATT, SNEGSKA (reference sequence).

CDR3 loop: CATLGSWVDGYTF. CDR3 nucleotides: TGTGCCACCCTCGGGTCTTGGGTAGATGGCTACACCTTC. The gene calls are TRBV19 and TRBJ1-2; no firm D call. V was cut by 10 bases and J by 6 bases, with 18 bases left in between. This CDR3 comprises 13 residues. CDR1 is LNHDA and CDR2 is SQIVND in the germline V gene (reference sequence).

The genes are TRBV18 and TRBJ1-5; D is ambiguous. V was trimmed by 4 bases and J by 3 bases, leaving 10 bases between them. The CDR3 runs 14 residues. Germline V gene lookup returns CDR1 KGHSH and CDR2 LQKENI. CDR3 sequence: CASSQGVANQPQHF. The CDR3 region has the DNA TGTGCCAGCTCACAGGGAGTCGCCAATCAGCCCCAGCATTTT.

For the CDR3, the DNA is TGTGCCAGCAGCCAAGGCTTGGGTGATCAGCCCCAGCATTTT. Protein product: CASSQGLGDQPQHF. The chain is built from TRBV3-1 (or the pseudogene TRBV3-2) and TRBJ1-5; the D is unclear. CDR3 length: 14 amino acids. V lost 1 base and J 5 bases, leaving 9 bases between the germline ends. Germline V gene data show CDR1 as LGHDT and CDR2 as YNNKEL (reference sequence).

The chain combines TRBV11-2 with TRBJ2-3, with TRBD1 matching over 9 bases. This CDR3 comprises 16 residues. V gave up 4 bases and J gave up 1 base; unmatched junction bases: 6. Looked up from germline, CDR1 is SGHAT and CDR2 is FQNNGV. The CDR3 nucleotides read TGTGCCAGCAGCTGGAACGGGGACAGGGGCACAGATACGCAGTATTTT. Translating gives CASSWNGDRGTDTQYF.

CDR3 in amino acids: CASSFRDSYGYTF. CDR3 nucleotides: TGTGCCAGCAGCTTCCGGGACAGCTATGGCTACACCTTC. This chain connects TRBV5-4 to TRBJ1-2; 7 bases line up with TRBD1. The J segment lost 4 bases and the V segment lost 2 bases, leaving 2 bases of the junction unmatched. The CDR3 contains 13 residues. Germline CDR1 reads SGHNT; CDR2 reads YYREEE (reference sequence). The whole variable domain, filled in from reference TRBV5-4 and TRBJ1-2, reads ETGVTQSPTHLIKTRGQQVTLRCSSQSGHNTVSWYQQALGQGPQFIFQYYREEENGRGNFPPRFSGLQFPNYSSELNVNALELDDSALYLCASSFRDSYGYTFGSGTRLTVV.

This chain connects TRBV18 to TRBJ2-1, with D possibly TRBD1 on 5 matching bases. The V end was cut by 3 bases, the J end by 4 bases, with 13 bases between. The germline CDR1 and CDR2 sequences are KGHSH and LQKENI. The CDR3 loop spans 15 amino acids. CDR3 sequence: CASSPAGLGYNEQFF. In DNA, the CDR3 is TGTGCCAGCTCACCGGCAGGGCTGGGATACAATGAGCAGTTCTTC.

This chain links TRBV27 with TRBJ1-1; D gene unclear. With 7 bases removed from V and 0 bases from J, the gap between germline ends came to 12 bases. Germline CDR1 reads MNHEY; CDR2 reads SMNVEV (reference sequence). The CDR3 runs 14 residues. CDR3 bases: TGTGCCAGCAAGGCCTTGGCCTTGAACACTGAAGCTTTCTTT. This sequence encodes CASKALALNTEAFF.

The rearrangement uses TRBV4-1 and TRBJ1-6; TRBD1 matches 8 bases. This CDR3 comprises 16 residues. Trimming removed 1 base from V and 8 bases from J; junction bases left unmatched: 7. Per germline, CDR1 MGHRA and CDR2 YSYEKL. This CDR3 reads CASSQGDRLKDSPLHF. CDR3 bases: TGCGCCAGCAGCCAAGGGGACAGGCTCAAGGATTCACCCCTCCACTTT.

The CDR3 DNA sequence: TGTGCCAGCAACGGGGGACCTACCTACGAGCAGTACTTC. It specifies CASNGGPTYEQYF. The chain recombines TRBV2 with TRBJ2-7, with D maybe TRBD2 (6 bases). V was pared by 7 bases and J by 2 bases, with 12 bases between. The length of the CDR3 is 13 residues. Germline-derived CDR1 and CDR2 are SNHLY and FYNNEI.

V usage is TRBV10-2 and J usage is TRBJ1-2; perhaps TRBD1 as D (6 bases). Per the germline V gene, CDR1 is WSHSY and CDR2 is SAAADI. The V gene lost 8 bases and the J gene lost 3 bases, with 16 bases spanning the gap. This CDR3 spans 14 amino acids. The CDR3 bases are TGCGCCAGCTCAGAGACAGGTCCCCACTATGGCTACACCTTC. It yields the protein CASSETGPHYGYTF.

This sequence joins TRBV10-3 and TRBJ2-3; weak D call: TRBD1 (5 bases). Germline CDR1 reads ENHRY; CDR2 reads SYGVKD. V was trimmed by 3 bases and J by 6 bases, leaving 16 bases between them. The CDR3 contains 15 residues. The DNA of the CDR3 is TGTGCCATCAGTGACGACGGGCAGGGTGCGGATACGCAGTATTTT. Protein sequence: CAISDDGQGADTQYF.

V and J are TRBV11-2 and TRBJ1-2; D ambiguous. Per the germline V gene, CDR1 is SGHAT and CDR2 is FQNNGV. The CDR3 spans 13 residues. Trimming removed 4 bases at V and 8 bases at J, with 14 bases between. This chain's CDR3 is CASSSAAGFGYTF. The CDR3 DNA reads TGTGCCAGCAGCTCAGCCGCGGGGTTCGGCTACACCTTC. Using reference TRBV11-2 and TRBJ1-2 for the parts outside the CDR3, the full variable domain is EAGVAQSPRYKIIEKRQSVAFWCNPISGHATLYWYQQILGQGPKLLIQFQNNGVVDDSQLPKDRFSAERLKGVDSTLKIQPAKLEDSAVYLCASSSAAGFGYTFGSGTRLTVV.

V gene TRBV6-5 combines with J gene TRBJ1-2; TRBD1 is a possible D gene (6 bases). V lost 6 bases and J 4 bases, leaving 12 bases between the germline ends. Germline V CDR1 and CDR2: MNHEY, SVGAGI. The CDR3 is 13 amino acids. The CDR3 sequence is CASRLTGTYGYTF. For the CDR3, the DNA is TGTGCCAGCAGACTGACAGGCACCTATGGCTACACCTTC.

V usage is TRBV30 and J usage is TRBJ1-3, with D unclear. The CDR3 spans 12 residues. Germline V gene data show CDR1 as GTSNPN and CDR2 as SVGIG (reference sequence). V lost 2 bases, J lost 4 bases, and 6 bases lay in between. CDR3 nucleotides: TGTGCCTGGAGTCACTACGGAAACACCATATATTTT. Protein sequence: CAWSHYGNTIYF.

DNA of the CDR3: TGCGCCAGCAGCCAAGTTTTTATAGAATTAGATAATTCACCCCTCCACTTT. Residues: CASSQVFIELDNSPLHF. The rearrangement links TRBV4-3 to TRBJ1-6, with D hard to call. Trimming removed 1 base from V and 5 bases from J, with 15 bases in between. The CDR3 consists of 17 residues. Germline V lookup: CDR1 LGHNA, CDR2 YSLEER.

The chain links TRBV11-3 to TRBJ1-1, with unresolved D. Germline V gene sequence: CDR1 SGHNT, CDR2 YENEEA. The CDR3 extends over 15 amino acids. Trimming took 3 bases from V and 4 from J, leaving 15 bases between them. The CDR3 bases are TGTGCCAGCAGCTTCTCAGGCCAGCCTGGCACTGAAGCTTTCTTT. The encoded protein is CASSFSGQPGTEAFF.

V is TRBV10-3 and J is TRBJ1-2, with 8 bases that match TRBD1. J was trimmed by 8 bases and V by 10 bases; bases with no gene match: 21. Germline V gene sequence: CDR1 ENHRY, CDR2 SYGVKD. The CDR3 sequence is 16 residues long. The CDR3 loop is CATSLDRAGSFDGYTF. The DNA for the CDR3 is TGTGCCACCTCCTTGGACAGGGCCGGGTCATTCGACGGCTACACCTTC.

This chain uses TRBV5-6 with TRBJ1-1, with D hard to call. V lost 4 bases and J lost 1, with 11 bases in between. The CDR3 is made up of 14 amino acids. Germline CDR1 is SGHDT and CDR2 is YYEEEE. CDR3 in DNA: TGTGCCAGCAGCCCGGGGATTGGGAACACTGAAGCTTTCTTT. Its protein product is CASSPGIGNTEAFF.

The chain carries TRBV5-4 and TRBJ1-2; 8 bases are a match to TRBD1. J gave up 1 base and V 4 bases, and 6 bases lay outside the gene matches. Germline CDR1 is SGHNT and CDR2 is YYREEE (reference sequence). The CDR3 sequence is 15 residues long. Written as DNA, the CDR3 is TGTGCCAGCAGCGTTGACAGGGGAAATAACTATGGCTACACCTTC. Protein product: CASSVDRGNNYGYTF.

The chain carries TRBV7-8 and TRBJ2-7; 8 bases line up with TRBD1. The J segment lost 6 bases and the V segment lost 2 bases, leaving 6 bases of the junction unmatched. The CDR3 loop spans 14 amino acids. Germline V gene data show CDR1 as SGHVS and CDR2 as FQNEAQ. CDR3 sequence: CASSLFDRGPEQYF. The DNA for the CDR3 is TGTGCCAGCAGCTTATTCGACAGGGGACCCGAGCAGTACTTC.

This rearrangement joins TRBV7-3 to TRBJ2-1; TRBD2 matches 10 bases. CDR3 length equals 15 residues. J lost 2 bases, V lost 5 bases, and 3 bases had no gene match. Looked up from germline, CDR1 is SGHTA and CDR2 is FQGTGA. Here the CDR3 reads CASSTTSGAYNEQFF. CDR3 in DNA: TGTGCCAGCAGCACCACTAGCGGGGCCTACAATGAGCAGTTCTTC.

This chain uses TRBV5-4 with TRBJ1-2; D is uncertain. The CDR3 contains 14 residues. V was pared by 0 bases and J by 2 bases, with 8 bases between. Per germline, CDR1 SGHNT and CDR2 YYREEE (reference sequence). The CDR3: CASSLAGSNYGYTF. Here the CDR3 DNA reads TGTGCCAGCAGCTTGGCGGGGTCCAACTATGGCTACACCTTC. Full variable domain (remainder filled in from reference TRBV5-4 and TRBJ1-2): ETGVTQSPTHLIKTRGQQVTLRCSSQSGHNTVSWYQQALGQGPQFIFQYYREEENGRGNFPPRFSGLQFPNYSSELNVNALELDDSALYLCASSLAGSNYGYTFGSGTRLTVV.

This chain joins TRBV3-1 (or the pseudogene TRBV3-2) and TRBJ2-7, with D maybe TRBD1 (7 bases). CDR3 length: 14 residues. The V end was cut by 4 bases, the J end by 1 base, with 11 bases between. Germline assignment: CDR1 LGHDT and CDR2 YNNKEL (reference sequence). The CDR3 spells CASSRQGGSYEQYF. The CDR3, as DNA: TGTGCCAGCAGCCGGCAGGGGGGTTCCTACGAGCAGTACTTC.

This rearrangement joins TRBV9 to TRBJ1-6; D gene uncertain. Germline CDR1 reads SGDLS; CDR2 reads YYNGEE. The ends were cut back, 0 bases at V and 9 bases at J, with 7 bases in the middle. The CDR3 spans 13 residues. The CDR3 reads CASSVDNGSPLHF. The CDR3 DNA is TGTGCCAGCAGCGTAGATAATGGTTCACCCCTCCACTTT.

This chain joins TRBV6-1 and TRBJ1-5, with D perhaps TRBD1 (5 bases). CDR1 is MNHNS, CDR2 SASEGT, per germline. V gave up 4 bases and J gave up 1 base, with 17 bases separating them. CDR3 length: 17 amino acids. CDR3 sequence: CASSGGTGSRSNQPQHF. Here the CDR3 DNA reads TGTGCCAGCAGTGGGGGGACCGGGTCCAGGAGCAATCAGCCCCAGCATTTT.